The 20 T cell receptor beta chains below all came from one sample that was sequenced in a study of shared T cell receptors in the human thymus. The assay was immunoSEQ multiplex PCR, and TCRdb's table has in-frame clones only and misses some. The profile shows a few hundred thousand clones, 85% to 95% of them singletons. The source material was thymocytes. The receptors were gathered from a human donor.

J is TRBJ2-5 and V is TRBV15, with 9 bases matching TRBD2. After removal of 0 bases from V and 1 base from J, the junction contained 9 bases not matched to a gene. The CDR3 sequence is 18 residues long. Germline CDR1 LNHNV, CDR2 YYDKDF (reference sequence). CDR3 protein: CATSRDWGREGGQETQYF. In DNA form, the CDR3 reads TGTGCCACCAGCAGAGATTGGGGGCGGGAGGGAGGCCAAGAGACCCAGTACTTC.

The chain is built from TRBV15 and TRBJ2-5, with 8 bases identical to TRBD1. CDR1 LNHNV and CDR2 YYDKDF come from the germline V gene (reference sequence). The CDR3 has 15 residues. The V segment lost 0 bases and the J segment 1 base; nucleotides outside the gene matches: 1. CDR3 nucleotide sequence: TGTGCCACCAGCAGAGAAACAGGGGGCCAAGAGACCCAGTACTTC. As protein: CATSRETGGQETQYF.

This clone came up once. J is TRBJ2-1 and V is TRBV30; D is ambiguous. V dropped 4 bases and J dropped 3 bases, with 16 bases sitting between them. The CDR3 is made up of 15 amino acids. In germline, CDR1 is GTSNPN, CDR2 SVGIG (reference sequence). In DNA form, the CDR3 reads TGTGCCTGGACACGGACCCATAGGGTCTACAATGAGCAGTTCTTC. Translated: CAWTRTHRVYNEQFF.

The chain has TRBV19 and TRBJ1-1, with D possibly being TRBD1 (5 bases). Germline CDR1 is LNHDA and CDR2 is SQIVND (reference sequence). The germline V and J ends were trimmed by 5 bases and 5 bases, with 18 bases remaining between them. CDR3 length equals 15 residues. CDR3 nucleotide sequence: TGTGCCAGTAGTCATAAGGGGCGGGTGGGAACTGAAGCTTTCTTT. Protein sequence: CASSHKGRVGTEAFF.

The V gene is TRBV2, the J gene TRBJ1-5; 8 bases line up with TRBD1. CDR1 and CDR2 (germline): SNHLY, FYNNEI. The CDR3 spans 16 residues. V lost 6 bases, J lost 2 bases, and 9 bases stayed unmatched. This chain's CDR3 is CASRGQGALGNQPQHF. CDR3 coding DNA: TGTGCCAGCAGGGGGCAGGGGGCGCTTGGCAATCAGCCCCAGCATTTT.

The chain links TRBV27 to TRBJ1-2, with 11 positions matching TRBD1. Germline V gene data show CDR1 as MNHEY and CDR2 as SMNVEV (reference sequence). The ends lost 4 bases at V and 6 bases at J; junction bases unmatched: 1. The CDR3 has 13 residues. The CDR3 protein is CASSSGQGDGYTF. Written as DNA, the CDR3 is TGTGCCAGCAGTTCGGGACAGGGGGATGGCTACACCTTC.

This clone was found once. This sequence joins TRBV5-6 and TRBJ2-1; D is uncertain. The V and J ends lost 1 base and 2 bases respectively, with 4 bases between them. Germline CDR1 reads SGHDT; CDR2 reads YYEEEE. The CDR3 totals 13 residues. The CDR3 protein is CASSLTAYNEQFF. CDR3 sequence (DNA): TGTGCCAGCAGCTTGACAGCCTACAATGAGCAGTTCTTC.

This chain connects TRBV28 to TRBJ2-2; D may be TRBD1 (7 bases). Trimming cost V 7 bases and J 3 bases, with 15 bases left between them. Germline CDR1 MDHEN, CDR2 SYDVKM. The CDR3 has 15 residues. The CDR3 DNA reads TGTGCCAGCACGCTGGAGGGGGCAGACACCGGGGAGCTGTTTTTT. Translating gives CASTLEGADTGELFF.

This chain joins TRBV5-1 and TRBJ2-7, with D unresolved. There are 14 residues in the CDR3. Deletions cut 7 bases from V and 5 bases from J, with 19 bases between. Germline CDR1 is SGHRS and CDR2 is YFSETQ. The CDR3 DNA reads as TGCGCCAGCGGACCGACATATCCCCGGGACGAGCAGTACTTC. As protein: CASGPTYPRDEQYF.

V gene TRBV29-1 combines with J gene TRBJ1-5; 7 bases match TRBD1. CDR3 length: 14 amino acids. V gave up 1 base and J gave up 5 bases; unmatched junction bases: 5. Germline V lookup: CDR1 SQVTM, CDR2 ANQGSEA. CDR3 loop: CSVEVEGADQPQHF. Here the CDR3 DNA reads TGCAGCGTTGAAGTTGAGGGGGCGGATCAGCCCCAGCATTTT.

This chain joins TRBV4-3 and TRBJ2-5; 7 bases agree with TRBD1. The CDR3 runs 18 residues. CDR1 and CDR2 (germline): LGHNA, YSLEER. J was trimmed by 5 bases and V by 0 bases; bases with no gene match: 15. In DNA form, the CDR3 reads TGCGCCAGCAGCCAAGATCAACAATGTCAGGGGGTGTCGGAGACCCAGTACTTC. This gives the protein CASSQDQQCQGVSETQYF.

The V and J genes are TRBV28 and TRBJ1-3; TRBD1 agrees at 7 bases. This CDR3 is 15 amino acids long. Germline assignment: CDR1 MDHEN and CDR2 SYDVKM. V was clipped by 5 bases and J by 0 bases; unmatched bases: 4. The CDR3 spells CASSLDRVSGNTIYF. CDR3 coding DNA: TGTGCCAGCAGTCTCGACAGGGTCTCTGGAAACACCATATATTTT.

The gene calls are TRBV27 and TRBJ2-3; 7 nucleotides align to TRBD1. The J segment lost 1 base and the V segment lost 4 bases, leaving 5 bases of the junction unmatched. The CDR3 extends over 15 amino acids. Germline CDR1 is MNHEY and CDR2 is SMNVEV (reference sequence). In DNA, the CDR3 is TGTGCCAGCAGTTCGGCCGGGACAGGCACAGATACGCAGTATTTT. It specifies CASSSAGTGTDTQYF.

This clone was seen just once. The chain has TRBV18 and TRBJ2-2; the match to TRBD2 covers 8 bases. The CDR3 consists of 16 residues. Germline CDR1 and CDR2: KGHSH and LQKENI. V was pared by 0 bases and J by 1 base, with 1 base of the junction left unmatched. Here the CDR3 DNA reads TGTGCCAGCTCACCACCTAGCGGGGAGAACACCGGGGAGCTGTTTTTT. Translation gives CASSPPSGENTGELFF.

This chain connects TRBV19 to TRBJ1-1; D possibly corresponds to TRBD1 (6 bases). CDR1 and CDR2 from the germline V gene are LNHDA and SQIVND (reference sequence). Between the trimmed V and J ends, which lost 1 base and 2 bases, there was a span of 11 bases. CDR3 size: 15 residues. CDR3 sequence reads: CASSIVGGLNTEAFF. In DNA, the CDR3 is TGTGCCAGTAGTATAGTGGGGGGGCTTAACACTGAAGCTTTCTTT.

The chain couples TRBV6-1 to TRBJ2-5, with 7 bases matching TRBD2. The CDR3 sequence is 17 residues long. Germline V gene data show CDR1 as MNHNS and CDR2 as SASEGT. J lost 1 base, V lost 2 bases, and 10 bases had no gene match. The CDR3 spells CASSERRKTSRQETQYF. In DNA, the CDR3 is TGTGCCAGCAGTGAAAGGCGGAAGACTAGCCGCCAAGAGACCCAGTACTTC.

The CDR3 reads CAWTLYPWINEQFF. In DNA form, the CDR3 reads TGTGCCTGGACCCTTTATCCCTGGATAAATGAGCAGTTCTTC. This chain connects TRBV30 to TRBJ2-1; D not resolved. Germline lookup yields CDR1 GTSNPN and CDR2 SVGIG (reference sequence). This CDR3 is built from 14 residues. Between the trimmed V and J ends, which lost 4 bases and 7 bases, there was a span of 17 bases.

The V and J genes are TRBV28 and TRBJ2-1; TRBD2 matches 10 bases. V lost 5 bases to trimming and J lost 7 bases; unmatched junction nucleotides: 8. Germline values: CDR1 MDHEN, CDR2 SYDVKM. The CDR3 consists of 15 residues. CDR3 DNA: TGTGCCAGCAGTATTCTAGCGGGAGTACTGAATGAGCAGTTCTTC. Residues: CASSILAGVLNEQFF.

This chain uses TRBV28 with TRBJ2-1; no reliable D call. Germline V gene lookup returns CDR1 MDHEN and CDR2 SYDVKM. V was pared by 5 bases and J by 0 bases, with 20 bases between. There are 18 residues in the CDR3. The CDR3 spells CASSIIPPDRSSYNEQFF. Written as DNA, the CDR3 is TGTGCCAGCAGTATCATCCCTCCAGACCGCAGCTCCTACAATGAGCAGTTCTTC. The full variable domain, rest sourced from reference TRBV28 and TRBJ2-1, is DVKVTQSSRYLVKRTGEKVFLECVQDMDHENMFWYRQDPGLGLRLIYFSYDVKMKEKGDIPEGYSVSREKKERFSLILESASTNQTSMYLCASSIIPPDRSSYNEQFFGPGTRLTVL.

The chain employs TRBV29-1 and TRBJ2-5; TRBD2 matches at 9 bases. The junction had 26 bases not matched to a gene; V was cut back by 5 bases and J by 4 bases. Germline V gene sequence: CDR1 SQVTM, CDR2 ANQGSEA. The CDR3 consists of 20 residues. The CDR3 coding sequence is TGCAGCGTTCAGACCCCGGGACGTGGATTTTGTAGCGGGAGTCGAGAGACCCAGTACTTC. Its protein is CSVQTPGRGFCSGSRETQYF.